This T cell receptor (beta chain) comes out of a study of blood T cell repertoires in COVID-19. At the level of the study: Italy, Spain and the United States were the sources of the convalescent and acute COVID-19 samples. Sources were T cells, B-cell-depleted T cells, or PBMCs; the material itself was cDNA or gDNA.

Assay: immunoSEQ multiplex PCR; the TCRdb copy retains only in-frame clones and omits some. The data contain roughly 150,000 clones, roughly nine tenths of them singletons. Germline-derived CDR1 and CDR2 are GTSNPN and SVGIG (reference sequence). V lost 2 bases, J lost 0 bases, and 8 bases lay in between. The CDR3 loop spans 14 amino acids. Sequences were obtained from peripheral blood. The rearrangement uses TRBV30 and TRBJ2-1; weak D call: TRBD2 (6 bases). The clonotype was recovered from a woman aged 55 to 70 with active COVID-19. Written as DNA, the CDR3 is TGTGCCTGGAGTCGGAGGGACTCCTACAATGAGCAGTTCTTC. It encodes CAWSRRDSYNEQFF.